The 18 T cell receptor beta chains in this list originate from one sample, sequenced in a study of blood T cell repertoires in COVID-19. Some clones are missing from TCRdb's copy, which holds only in-frame ones; the method was immunoSEQ multiplex PCR. The sample has some 270,000 clones; roughly 89% are singletons. Material: peripheral blood. These receptors were obtained from a woman aged 55-69 years with COVID-19, enrolled during active disease.

V usage is TRBV9 and J usage is TRBJ2-3; D uncertain. The V end was cut by 5 bases, the J end by 4 bases, with 5 bases between. Germline V CDR1 and CDR2: SGDLS, YYNGEE. This CDR3 comprises 11 residues. CDR3 sequence: CASRGADTQYF. The CDR3, as DNA: TGTGCCAGCAGGGGCGCAGATACGCAGTATTTT. Full variable domain (rest looked up from reference TRBV9 and TRBJ2-3): DSGVTQTPKHLITATGQRVTLRCSPRSGDLSVYWYQQSLDQGLQFLIQYYNGEERAKGNILERFSAQQFPDLHSELNLSSLELGDSALYFCASRGADTQYFGPGTRLTVL.

V is TRBV29-1 and J is TRBJ2-5; 9 nucleotides line up with TRBD1. The CDR3 runs 13 residues. The V and J ends lost 6 bases and 5 bases, in that order; junction bases with no gene match: 7. Per germline, CDR1 SQVTM and CDR2 ANQGSEA. The CDR3 region is CSVDRQGVETQYF. As DNA, the CDR3 is TGCAGCGTGGACCGACAGGGGGTTGAGACCCAGTACTTC.

The chain recombines TRBV11-1 with TRBJ1-6, with a tentative D call TRBD1 (5 bases). Germline loops: CDR1 SGHAT, CDR2 FQDESV (reference sequence). The CDR3 is 16 residues long. V lost 2 bases, J lost 0 bases, and 8 bases lay in between. CDR3 nucleotides: TGTGCCAGCAGCTTAAATGGGGCCTCCTATAATTCACCCCTCCACTTT. Translation: CASSLNGASYNSPLHF.

CDR3 protein: CATSDLTSEQFF. In DNA, the CDR3 is TGTGCCACCAGTGATTTAACCAGTGAGCAGTTCTTC. The rearrangement uses TRBV24-1 and TRBJ2-1; D call uncertain. Germline lookup yields CDR1 KGHDR and CDR2 SFDVKD. The CDR3 is made up of 12 amino acids. V dropped 1 base and J dropped 9 bases, with 6 bases sitting between them.

The chain couples TRBV11-2 to TRBJ1-4; no firm D call. The germline CDR1 and CDR2 sequences are SGHAT and FQNNGV. The CDR3 covers 13 residues. The V gene lost 3 bases and the J gene lost 4 bases, with 6 bases spanning the gap. The CDR3 DNA is TGTGCCAGCAGCTTTTACAGTAATGAAAAACTGTTTTTT. Its translation: CASSFYSNEKLFF.

Notes on this clone: Distinct nucleotide sequences in the sample also encode this CDR3. The rearrangement links TRBV5-8 to TRBJ2-7, with D possibly matching TRBD1 (6 bases). CDR1 SGHTS and CDR2 YDEGEE come from the germline V gene. The CDR3 loop spans 14 amino acids. V was pared by 0 bases and J by 3 bases, with 10 bases between. The CDR3 reads CASSLGQAFYEQYF. CDR3 sequence (DNA): TGTGCCAGCAGCTTGGGACAGGCTTTCTACGAGCAGTACTTC.

The gene calls are TRBV7-3 and TRBJ2-3; a weak D match, TRBD2 (6 bases). The CDR3 covers 14 residues. The V gene lost 8 bases and the J gene lost 2 bases, with 14 bases spanning the gap. The V gene's germline CDR1 is SGHTA and CDR2 FQGTGA. The CDR3 DNA sequence: TGTGCCAGCCGTGGCGGGGCTGACACAGATACGCAGTATTTT. Protein product: CASRGGADTDTQYF.

The genes are TRBV9 and TRBJ2-1, with 7 bases lining up with TRBD2. This CDR3 region has 16 residues. Germline CDR1 SGDLS, CDR2 YYNGEE. Trimming at V came to 0 bases and at J to 2 bases, leaving 5 bases not matched to a gene. The CDR3 coding sequence is TGTGCCAGCAGCGTAGAGGGGCGGGGGACCTACAATGAGCAGTTCTTC. Amino acids: CASSVEGRGTYNEQFF.

This chain connects TRBV5-4 to TRBJ2-5; 7 positions match TRBD1. Per germline, CDR1 SGHNT and CDR2 YYREEE (reference sequence). This CDR3 has 15 amino acids. After removal of 1 base from V and 1 base from J, the junction contained 4 bases not matched to a gene. This chain's CDR3 is CASSLTGQFQETQYF. CDR3 nucleotide sequence: TGTGCCAGCAGCTTGACGGGACAGTTCCAAGAGACCCAGTACTTC.

The V gene is TRBV4-2, the J gene TRBJ2-7, with TRBD1 matching 7 bases. The CDR3 has 15 amino acids. Germline V CDR1 and CDR2: LGHNA, YNFKEQ. Trimming cost V 0 bases and J 5 bases; bases outside gene matches: 7. Here the CDR3 reads CASSQDGTVGNEQYF. The CDR3 nucleotides are TGTGCCAGCAGCCAAGATGGGACAGTGGGGAACGAGCAGTACTTC.

This rearrangement joins TRBV3-1 (or the pseudogene TRBV3-2) to TRBJ2-3; 8 bases fit TRBD1. V lost 6 bases and J lost 5; bases outside the gene matches: 7. CDR1 and CDR2 (germline): LGHDT, YNNKEL (reference sequence). The CDR3 spans 14 residues. The CDR3 loop reads CASSIGQGVDTQYF. DNA of the CDR3: TGTGCCAGCAGTATTGGACAGGGAGTAGATACGCAGTATTTT.

The J gene is TRBJ1-3, the V gene TRBV19, with 7 nucleotides matching TRBD1. V gave up 5 bases and J gave up 0 bases; unmatched junction bases: 10. This CDR3 is built from 17 residues. CDR1 is LNHDA, CDR2 SQIVND, per germline (reference sequence). The DNA for the CDR3 is TGTGCCAGTAGTTCCTTACCGACAGGGAGCTCTGGAAACACCATATATTTT. Translated: CASSSLPTGSSGNTIYF.

The V call is TRBV6-4, the J call TRBJ1-6, with D hard to call. The CDR3 consists of 14 residues. V lost 4 bases and J lost 6, with 10 bases in between. Germline V gene sequence: CDR1 MRHNA, CDR2 SNTAGT. The CDR3 sequence: CASSVETGNSPLHF. CDR3 bases: TGTGCCAGCAGTGTTGAGACGGGTAATTCACCCCTCCACTTT.

The CDR3 DNA reads TGTGCCAGCTCACCTCAAAGGGACAGTCACTATGGCTACACCTTC. Residues: CASSPQRDSHYGYTF. The chain combines TRBV18 with TRBJ1-2, with 7 positions matching TRBD1. Germline trimming cut 3 bases from V and 3 bases from J; bases unmatched to any gene: 7. The CDR3 covers 15 residues. CDR1 is KGHSH, CDR2 LQKENI, per germline.

This chain connects TRBV11-3 to TRBJ2-2, with a possible D match to TRBD1 (6 bases). The CDR3 length is 14 residues. Germline CDR1 reads SGHNT; CDR2 reads YENEEA. With 1 base removed from V and 8 bases from J, the gap between germline ends came to 11 bases. The CDR3 region is CASSLGWGPGELFF. Written as DNA, the CDR3 is TGTGCCAGCAGCTTAGGATGGGGGCCGGGGGAGCTGTTTTTT.

The CDR3 sequence is CASSVGIGGRGMNTEAFF. CDR3 coding DNA: TGTGCCAGCAGCGTAGGAATCGGCGGCAGGGGAATGAACACTGAAGCTTTCTTT. The chain is built from TRBV9 and TRBJ1-1, with D tentatively TRBD1 (6 bases). Germline V CDR1 and CDR2: SGDLS, YYNGEE. Trimming removed 0 bases from V and 0 bases from J, with 18 bases in between. The CDR3 extends over 18 amino acids.

This rearrangement joins TRBV18 to TRBJ1-5, with a possible D match to TRBD1 (6 bases). This CDR3 contains 18 residues. V was clipped by 2 bases and J by 6 bases, with 23 bases between them. Germline V gene data show CDR1 as KGHSH and CDR2 as LQKENI. The chain's CDR3 is CASSPWAGGLGAAQPQHF. Written as DNA, the CDR3 is TGTGCCAGCTCACCATGGGCGGGCGGACTGGGGGCGGCTCAGCCCCAGCATTTT.

The chain combines TRBV5-4 with TRBJ2-3; TRBD2 matches at 7 bases. Trimming at V came to 4 bases and at J to 4 bases, leaving 9 bases not matched to a gene. There are 15 residues in the CDR3. Germline values: CDR1 SGHNT, CDR2 YYREEE (reference sequence). CDR3 in amino acids: CASSQREGLSDTQYF. The CDR3 nucleotides read TGTGCCAGCAGCCAGAGGGAGGGGCTCTCAGATACGCAGTATTTT.